The T cell receptor beta chain under discussion was sequenced for a study of cytomegalovirus exposure and HLA in healthy donors. Study-level findings and limits: A cluster of highly shared sequence variants was likely a sequencing artifact.

Nominally healthy donors were sampled, though unrecorded immune exposures were likely. V was cut by 3 bases and J by 6 bases, with 9 bases left in between. The CDR3 length is 12 residues. CDR1 SQVTM and CDR2 ANQGSEA come from the germline V gene. As for this clone: Its antigen is still unknown.

PCR employed 60 Vbeta and 13 Jbeta primers. Profiled with immunoSEQ multiplex PCR; TCRdb holds only in-frame clones, not every one. Reported are roughly 220,000 clones; the ten largest clones contain roughly 1.2%. V usage is TRBV29-1 and J usage is TRBJ2-1, with unresolved D. The TCR sequence derives from a girl aged 2-10 years in good health and CMV-seropositive. The sequenced material came from PBMCs. The CDR3 protein is CSVEARFNEQFF. The CDR3 DNA is TGCAGCGTTGAGGCGAGGTTCAATGAGCAGTTCTTC.